The rows below give T cell receptor beta chains drawn from one sample of a study of T cell changes during pregnancy in multiple sclerosis. TCRdb keeps only in-frame clones here, not all; method: immunoSEQ multiplex PCR. The sample lists approximately 130,000 clones, roughly 97% occurring once. Specimen: peripheral blood, collected after pregnancy. The receptors were sampled from a female donor with multiple sclerosis, enrolled in a pregnancy study. The CDR3 runs from the conserved cysteine through the conserved F or W. The D gene is left open where the match is weak. The listing skips clone size in some rows; elsewhere it reads once, few, many or a size class.

J: TRBJ2-5; size: .; V: TRBV6-5; D: TRBD2; DNA: TGTGCCAGCAGGTTCGGGAGGGCCTTCCAAGAGACCCAGTACTTC; CDR3: CASRFGRAFQETQYF
J: TRBJ2-3; size: .; V: TRBV6-5; D: TRBD2; DNA: TGTGCCAGCAGCCAACTAGCGGGAGCGGCAGATACGCAGTATTTT; CDR3: CASSQLAGAADTQYF
J: TRBJ2-5; size: .; V: TRBV7-9; D: TRBD2; DNA: TGTGCCAGCAGCGGAGTAGCGGGAGAAGAGACCCAGTACTTC; CDR3: CASSGVAGEETQYF
J: TRBJ1-2; size: .; V: TRBV18; D: TRBD1; DNA: TGTGCCAGCTCACCACCGGGGACGGACAGGGGCGTAGGCTACACCTTC; CDR3: CASSPPGTDRGVGYTF
J: TRBJ2-6; size: once; V: TRBV9; D: .; DNA: TGTGCCAGCAGCGTAGGGGGACAGCCAGCCGGGAGCTCTGGGGCCAACGTCCTGACTTTC; CDR3: CASSVGGQPAGSSGANVLTF
J: TRBJ2-2; size: .; V: TRBV7-2; D: .; DNA: TGTGCCAGCAGCTTAAACCGAAGCCCGACAAGCTACACCGGGGAGCTGTTTTTT; CDR3: CASSLNRSPTSYTGELFF
J: TRBJ2-1; size: .; V: TRBV7-6; D: TRBD2; DNA: TGTGCCAGCAGCTCCGCGGGAGGGAATGAGCAGTTCTTC; CDR3: CASSSAGGNEQFF
J: TRBJ2-6; size: .; V: TRBV5-6; D: .; DNA: TGTGCCAGCAGCTTGGACAGGTACTCTGGGGCCAACGTCCTGACTTTC; CDR3: CASSLDRYSGANVLTF
J: TRBJ2-3; size: .; V: TRBV27; D: TRBD1; DNA: TGTGCCAGCACCCCCGTAGGGACAGGGGGAACAGATACGCAGTATTTT; CDR3: CASTPVGTGGTDTQYF
J: TRBJ2-3; size: .; V: TRBV7-8; D: TRBD1; DNA: TGTGCCAGCAGCTTAAAAACAGGGGGCTTGAAAGATACGCAGTATTTT; CDR3: CASSLKTGGLKDTQYF
J: TRBJ2-7; size: .; V: TRBV5-1; D: TRBD1; DNA: TGCGCCAGCAGCCCGACAGGGTCCTACGAGCAGTACTTC; CDR3: CASSPTGSYEQYF